This is a list of T cell receptor beta chains from one sample in a study of early T cells in non-severe SARS-CoV-2 infection. One entry per CDR3 protein results from TCRdb running MiXCR on the 5' RACE reads. This repertoire shows roughly 93,000 distinct CDR3 sequences, around 15% found once; its top ten account for about 0.59%. What was sequenced was whole blood. These receptors came from an adult who was a healthcare worker with PCR-confirmed SARS-CoV-2 infection or an uninfected control (not recorded which). Both conserved end residues are part of each CDR3. The D gene is left open where the match is weak.

TRBJ1-2,14,-,TRBV7-9,CASSLVEGYYGYTF
TRBJ2-1,14,TRBD2,TRBV7-6,CASSLGSSGNEQFF
TRBJ2-2,11,-,TRBV11-2,CASTETGELFF
TRBJ2-2,16,-,TRBV7-6,CASSPSPPGNTGELFF
TRBJ1-2,14,-,TRBV11-2,CASSLGVRVGGYTF
TRBJ2-5,14,-,TRBV5-1,CASSTGGAGETQYF
TRBJ2-5,17,-,TRBV15,CATSRTRDTLLGETQYF
TRBJ2-6,16,-,TRBV7-6,CASSLETASGANVLTF
TRBJ2-5,14,-,TRBV5-1,CASSLAGTKETQYF
TRBJ1-2,12,-,TRBV29-1,CSVAGGNYGYTF
TRBJ1-3,16,TRBD1,TRBV4-2,CASSQEGTGSGNTIYF
TRBJ1-1,12,-,TRBV5-4,CASSSENTEAFF
TRBJ2-1,12,-,TRBV13,CASSLGSSFSTF
TRBJ1-4,14,TRBD1,TRBV11-2,CASSKGQGNEKLFF
TRBJ2-3,17,-,TRBV12-3/TRBV12-4,CASSSRLVPTSTDTQYF
TRBJ2-3,14,-,TRBV7-2,CASSLVYSTDTQYF
TRBJ1-1,15,-,TRBV14,CASSRTDRMNTEAFF
TRBJ1-5,17,-,TRBV7-2,CASSSSRFDGSNQPQHF
TRBJ1-4,17,TRBD1,TRBV5-4,CASSSTGEGRTNEKLFF
TRBJ2-4,14,-,TRBV9,CASSPKLTGQEQYF
TRBJ1-1,16,-,TRBV21-1,CASSKEPPTANTEAFF
TRBJ1-2,11,-,TRBV29-1,CSVDQHGSSTF
TRBJ1-3,14,TRBD1,TRBV19,CASSVTGAGNTIYF
TRBJ2-6,17,-,TRBV5-5,CASSLGSLSSGANVLTF
TRBJ1-1,15,-,TRBV6-6,CASKTGGGLSTEAFF
TRBJ2-5,14,-,TRBV5-5,CASSLDISEETQYF
TRBJ1-2,14,TRBD1,TRBV29-1,CSVELVQGADGYTF
TRBJ1-3,17,-,TRBV4-2,CASSQDWGGVSGNTIYF
TRBJ2-2,14,-,TRBV5-1,CASSLAMGPGELFF
TRBJ2-5,15,-,TRBV6-2/TRBV6-3,CASSGPVVRQETQYF
TRBJ1-2,13,TRBD1,TRBV3-1,CASSELTGTGYTF
TRBJ2-3,15,-,TRBV9,CASSVARGGTDTQYF
TRBJ2-1,17,TRBD2,TRBV20-1,CSARASILAGPYNEQFF
TRBJ2-3,14,-,TRBV5-1,CASSLAPVPDTQYF
TRBJ2-3,16,TRBD1,TRBV9,CASSIGTGFYTDTQYF
TRBJ2-3,17,TRBD2,TRBV30,CAWSVDGLAGHTDTQYF
TRBJ1-1,15,TRBD1,TRBV18,CASSRDRPSNTEAFF
TRBJ1-5,15,TRBD1,TRBV19,CASSTQGMSNQPQHF
TRBJ1-2,14,-,TRBV18,CASSPRISNYGYTF
TRBJ2-5,13,TRBD1,TRBV29-1,CSVAGQPQETQYF
TRBJ1-2,15,TRBD1,TRBV9,CASSVGTGGSSGYTF
TRBJ2-3,16,TRBD2,TRBV27,CASSEQGGGPTDTQYF
TRBJ2-5,14,-,TRBV7-9,CASSPEQVAGKKYF
TRBJ1-1,13,TRBD1,TRBV7-9,CASSSRDRNIAFF
TRBJ2-1,15,TRBD2,TRBV10-2,CAGRGLAGGPNEQFF
TRBJ1-3,15,-,TRBV25-1,CASSESLLSGNTIYF
TRBJ1-2,14,-,TRBV5-1,CASSRNQGVDGYTF
TRBJ1-5,15,-,TRBV6-1,CASSECQGSNQPQHF
TRBJ2-6,15,-,TRBV12-3/TRBV12-4,CASSLGRSGANVLTF
TRBJ1-4,13,-,TRBV6-5,CASSWDGSEKLFF
TRBJ2-1,13,-,TRBV7-9,CASSSLTTNEQFF
TRBJ2-3,13,-,TRBV25-1,CASQIDRTDTQYF
TRBJ2-5,14,-,TRBV6-1,CASSEAGSGETQYF
TRBJ2-2,15,-,TRBV12-3/TRBV12-4,CASSFGTPNTGELFF
TRBJ1-1,14,-,TRBV20-1,CSARPPKRGGEAFF
TRBJ2-5,15,TRBD2,TRBV2,CASSVLAGAQETQYF
TRBJ1-2,15,TRBD1,TRBV27,CASSPLGQGIYGYTF